The T cell receptor (beta chain) described here comes from a study of T cells in Graves' hyperthyroidism and ophthalmopathy. This clonotype has at least ten counts. The antigen is undetermined. What was amplified from RNA transcripts were TCR beta CDR3 regions. TCR CDR3 underwent first-round RT-PCR with the HTBI primer set. TCRdb itself ran the multiplex PCR reads through MiXCR, one entry per CDR3 protein. The sample yields some 620,000 distinct CDR3 sequences, 16% seen once. Germline assignment: CDR1 SGHTA and CDR2 FQGNSA. The length of the CDR3 is 15 residues. The V end lost 7 bases, the J end lost 0 bases, and 14 bases lay between the germline ends. Stability of Graves' hyperthyroidism was defined as absent ophthalmopathy progression within 18 months. Uncontrolled infection, other autoimmune disease, pregnancy or lactation disqualified patients from enrolment. Study-level points and caveats: Ophthalmopathy stood apart from stable hyperthyroidism in a 13 V-J model.

The sequence came from a young woman with Graves' hyperthyroidism. This sequence joins TRBV7-2 and TRBJ2-3; tentative D call: TRBD1 (5 bases). Sequencing input: blood. The CDR3 DNA sequence: TGTGCCAGCACCCCAGGGCAGTCTAGCACAGATACGCAGTATTTT. Protein: CASTPGQSSTDTQYF.